One and the same sample provided the 5 T cell receptor beta chains below, sequenced in a study of PD-L1 blockade in urothelial cancer (dated by TCRdb to the late 2010s). Libraries were prepared through the immunoSEQ multiplex PCR assay. TCRdb holds this immuneACCESS table with in-frame rearrangements only. Some clones are missing; in checked studies, unresolved V genes explain under half, and the rest has no known cause. Here the sample has around 79,000 clones; around four fifths occur a single time. The ten top clones hold about 6.7% of the sample. The sample's time point label, in plain terms: pretreatment peripheral blood. The sample in question was PBMCs, obtained around atezolizumab (anti-PD-L1) treatment. These receptors originate from a man aged 35 to 55 with urothelial cancer.

This rearrangement joins TRBV5-6 to TRBJ2-1; possible D gene TRBD1, 6 bases. The length of the CDR3 is 14 residues. Germline V gene lookup returns CDR1 SGHDT and CDR2 YYEEEE. V lost 7 bases and J 7 bases, leaving 18 bases between the germline ends. CDR3 DNA: TGTGCCAGCGGATTAGGCCAGGGGAAAAATGAGCAGTTCTTC. Translation: CASGLGQGKNEQFF.

This rearrangement joins TRBV7-8 to TRBJ2-7, with 7 bases fitting TRBD1. V lost 5 bases and J lost 6; bases outside the gene matches: 13. This CDR3 is built from 15 residues. Per the germline V gene, CDR1 is SGHVS and CDR2 is FQNEAQ. The CDR3 is CASSQTGAGEIEQYF. In DNA form, the CDR3 reads TGTGCCAGCAGCCAAACAGGGGCGGGCGAAATCGAGCAGTACTTC.

The V call is TRBV5-1, the J call TRBJ1-4; possible D gene TRBD1, 5 bases. V shed 5 bases and J shed 0 bases, with 11 bases lying between them. The CDR3 runs to 15 residues. The germline gives CDR1 SGHRS, CDR2 YFSETQ. In DNA, the CDR3 is TGCGCCAGCAGACTTCAGGGATCAACTAATGAAAAACTGTTTTTT. Translation: CASRLQGSTNEKLFF.

The chain links TRBV27 to TRBJ2-5, with D hard to call. The CDR3 runs 13 residues. V dropped 6 bases and J dropped 4 bases, with 12 bases sitting between them. Germline V lookup: CDR1 MNHEY, CDR2 SMNVEV (reference sequence). The CDR3 DNA follows: TGTGCCAGCAGCTTTAAACCTAGAGAGACCCAGTACTTC. It codes for CASSFKPRETQYF.

This rearrangement joins TRBV27 to TRBJ1-5; no clear D. V lost 5 bases and J lost 4, with 12 bases in between. CDR1 MNHEY and CDR2 SMNVEV come from the germline V gene (reference sequence). CDR3 length: 14 amino acids. The CDR3 region has the DNA TGTGCCAGCAGTCCCGGTGGCAGGAATCAGCCCCAGCATTTT. Encoded protein: CASSPGGRNQPQHF.